The subject of this entry is one TCR beta chain. Its antigen remains unidentified. Likely a read error: the CDR3 ends without its conserved phenylalanine or tryptophan. The sample is drawn from a study of spatial heterogeneity in lung cancer (dated by TCRdb to between 2019 and 2020). A note on the overall study: Beta-chain transcripts were consistently detected in greater numbers than alpha-chain transcripts, which likely reflected higher beta-chain transcript abundance. TCR repertoire features were related to nonsynonymous mutation counts determined by whole-exome sequencing of tumor tissue. In non-small cell lung cancer, the study made a quantitative comparison of TCR alpha and beta repertoires among multiple tumor regions, matched nontumor lung and blood. In the raw uncorrected reads, each unique combination of TCR and UMI appeared more than ten times on average. At surgery, both alpha and beta chains were TCR-sequenced in around 240 tumor regions, over 61 matched nontumor lung samples and just over 55 PBMC samples.

The receptor library was made with 5' RACE. These reads were obtained on a NextSeq 500. The TCR library protocol attached a unique molecular identifier to each TCR cDNA molecule to allow correction of PCR and sequencing errors. Per the authors' processing: TCR identification, UMI-based error correction and CDR3 extraction were all carried out with Decombinator tools. Expanded TCRs were defined as those above a frequency of 2 per 1,000, corresponding to the top 1% of the tumor frequency distribution. Rényi diversity was computed with the R vegan package after subsampling each repertoire 100 times to 5,000 TCRs. To build CDR3 similarity networks, amino acid triplet string-kernel similarity was used, and CDR3s were connected when their pairwise similarity was above 0.82. TCRdb reworked the public reads: Q25 trimming with fastp, MiXCR clone assembly, productive beta chains retained. Duplicate CDR3 protein sequences are folded into a single record with the most common DNA and genes. Clone size and V and J calls follow TCRdb, not the original study. The sample yields 40,000 to 55,000 distinct CDR3 sequences; roughly an eighth were counted once. Together, the top ten hold 50% to 60% of the sample.

The CDR3 extends over 16 residues, inclusive of both ends. Only CDR3 DNA remains: 48 bases, in frame from the first base. Relative to germline, V is 4 bases shorter and J is 0 bases shorter, with 13 bases between their ends. In the germline V gene, CDR1 corresponds to SNHLY and CDR2 to FYNNEI. Points the paper makes about the study in general: Ubiquitous expanded tumor TCRs were detected in blood more often at tumor resection than at routine follow-up. Additional single-cell paired TCR alpha and beta sequencing was considered necessary to confirm, at a functional level, the hypothesis that regional TCRs recognize regional mutations.

Read against the paper, the sample's time point label means: sample taken at primary tumor resection. The donors were some 72 patients from the lung TRACERx cohort who had early-stage, untreated non-small cell lung cancer. Without any cell sorting, TCR sequencing was performed on whole RNA extracted either from tumor and nontumor lung tissue or from cryopreserved PBMC samples. A patient was chosen for TCR sequencing only when enough RNA was available from at least two tumor regions. The rearranged chain carries TRBV2 and TRBJ2-1; TRBD2 is perhaps the D gene, given 5 matching bases. The sequence derives from a male donor with early-stage non-small cell lung cancer. Sequenced material: PBMCs, taken at surgery. The CDR3: CASSGGWLTSYNEQFL. Read as DNA, the sequence is TGTGCCAGCAGTGGAGGGTGGCTGACCTCCTACAATGAGCAGTTCTTA.